This TCR beta chain comes out of a study of blood T cell repertoires in COVID-19. Study-wide context: Some COVID-19 samples were acute and others convalescent; all came from the United States, Italy and Spain. In each case, the material was cDNA or gDNA derived from T cells, B-cell-depleted T cells, or PBMCs.

In germline, CDR1 is SNHLY, CDR2 FYNNEI. Trimming took off 2 bases at V and 4 bases at J, with 5 bases between the two ends. There are 12 residues in the CDR3. Study processing details: Reference gene primer amplification gave estimated nucleated cell counts. Data came from immunoSEQ multiplex PCR; TCRdb stores just in-frame clones and leaves some out. V, J and clone size are those of that table, while D and trimming were read from the DNA. Here the sample spans about 300,000 clones, about 89% being singletons. The sample comprised peripheral blood. This clonotype was obtained from a man aged 35 to 55 with acute or convalescent COVID-19. The gene calls are TRBV2 and TRBJ1-2; D is undetermined. Here the CDR3 reads CASSEYSYGYTF. CDR3 coding DNA: TGTGCCAGCAGTGAATACTCCTATGGCTACACCTTC.